This TCR beta chain comes out of a study of T cells in Graves' hyperthyroidism and ophthalmopathy. RNA transcripts served as the template for amplifying TCR beta CDR3 regions. HTBI primers drove first-round RT-PCR of the TCR CDR3. TCRdb ran MiXCR on the multiplex PCR reads and lists one entry per CDR3 protein. The sample carries about 610,000 distinct CDR3 sequences, under 60% recorded once. J was trimmed by 7 bases and V by 4 bases; bases with no gene match: 17. Germline V lookup: CDR1 SNHLY, CDR2 FYNNEI. This CDR3 comprises 18 residues. The clonotype was recovered from a woman aged 18-29 years with Graves' hyperthyroidism. This rearrangement joins TRBV2 to TRBJ2-1, with 9 positions matching TRBD2. Material for sequencing was peripheral blood or thyroid tissue (not recorded which). The CDR3 DNA reads TGTGCCAGCAGTGTATTTCGTCCGGGACTAGCCATCGGGAATGAGCAGTTCTTC. Encoded protein: CASSVFRPGLAIGNEQFF.